The 4 T cell receptor beta chains presented below share a single source sample, sequenced in a study of shared clonotypes between healthy human individuals. Clones were sequenced by immunoSEQ multiplex PCR, and TCRdb holds only the in-frame ones, with some missing. Of 2,100,000 or so clones listed, approximately 95% are singletons. Sample: naive CD4+ T cells sorted from blood. Subset reported: CD45RA+ positively selected. Receptor source: a man aged 18 to 30 in good health.

The J gene is TRBJ1-4, the V gene TRBV11-2; TRBD1 aligns across 8 bases. Germline CDR1 is SGHAT and CDR2 is FQNNGV. The CDR3 runs 17 residues. V gave up 4 bases and J gave up 2 bases; unmatched junction bases: 9. The CDR3 region has the DNA TGTGCCAGCAGCTCCCGGACAGGGACGGCTACTAATGAAAAACTGTTTTTT. Encoded protein: CASSSRTGTATNEKLFF.

The chain couples TRBV30 to TRBJ1-5; 8 nucleotides align to TRBD1. V shed 5 bases and J 5 bases; nucleotides not matched to a gene: 5. CDR3 length: 13 residues. Germline loops: CDR1 GTSNPN, CDR2 SVGIG (reference sequence). The CDR3 spells CAWGDRRDQPQHF. The CDR3 region has the DNA TGTGCCTGGGGGGACAGGAGAGATCAGCCCCAGCATTTT.

The rearrangement joins TRBV19 to TRBJ1-2; TRBD1 agrees at 7 bases. Germline loops: CDR1 LNHDA, CDR2 SQIVND (reference sequence). This CDR3 spans 15 amino acids. V gave up 4 bases and J gave up 2 bases; unmatched junction bases: 7. CDR3 amino acids: CASSTGGTNNYGYTF. CDR3 DNA sequence: TGTGCCAGTAGTACAGGGGGGACAAACAACTATGGCTACACCTTC.

As concerns this clone: The sample carries other DNA sequences with the same CDR3. This chain links TRBV7-2 with TRBJ2-7; 11 positions agree with TRBD2. Trimming took 5 bases from V and 0 from J; bases not matched to a gene: 3. Germline V gene sequence: CDR1 SGHTA, CDR2 FQGNSA. The length of the CDR3 is 15 residues. For the CDR3, the DNA is TGTGCCAGCAGCCGACTAGCGGGGAGCTCCTACGAGCAGTACTTC. Amino acids: CASSRLAGSSYEQYF.